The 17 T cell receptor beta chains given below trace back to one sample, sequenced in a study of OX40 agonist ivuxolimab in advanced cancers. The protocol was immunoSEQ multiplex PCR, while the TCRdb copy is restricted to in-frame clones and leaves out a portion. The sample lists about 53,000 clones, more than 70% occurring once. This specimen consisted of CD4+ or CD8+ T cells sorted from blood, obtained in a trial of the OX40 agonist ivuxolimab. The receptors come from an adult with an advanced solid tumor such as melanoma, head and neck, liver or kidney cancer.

The CDR3 nucleotides read TGTGCCAGCAGAACCCCCGGGGGATCGACGAACACTGAAGCTTTCTTT. This translates into CASRTPGGSTNTEAFF. The chain couples TRBV7-9 to TRBJ1-1, with D perhaps TRBD1 (5 bases). Trimming pared 6 bases from V and 1 base from J, leaving 18 bases between. Germline V gene lookup returns CDR1 SEHNR and CDR2 FQNEAQ (reference sequence). The CDR3 is 16 amino acids.

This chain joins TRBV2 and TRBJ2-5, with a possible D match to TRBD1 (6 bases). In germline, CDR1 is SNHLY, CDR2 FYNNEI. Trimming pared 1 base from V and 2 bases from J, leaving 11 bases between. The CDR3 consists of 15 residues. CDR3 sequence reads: CASSEDRTEQETQYF. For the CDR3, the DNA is TGTGCCAGCAGTGAAGACCGGACAGAACAAGAGACCCAGTACTTC.

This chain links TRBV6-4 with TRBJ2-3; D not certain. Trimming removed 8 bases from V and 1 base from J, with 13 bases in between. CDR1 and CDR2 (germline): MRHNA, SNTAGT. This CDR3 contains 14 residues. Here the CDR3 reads CASGASVGTDTQYF. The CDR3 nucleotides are TGTGCCAGCGGTGCATCGGTGGGCACAGATACGCAGTATTTT.

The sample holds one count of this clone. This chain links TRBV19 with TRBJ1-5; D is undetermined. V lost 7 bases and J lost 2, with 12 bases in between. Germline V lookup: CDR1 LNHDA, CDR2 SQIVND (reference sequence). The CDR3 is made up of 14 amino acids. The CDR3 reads CASKSVLRNQPQHF. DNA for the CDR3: TGTGCCAGTAAGTCGGTTCTCCGCAATCAGCCCCAGCATTTT.

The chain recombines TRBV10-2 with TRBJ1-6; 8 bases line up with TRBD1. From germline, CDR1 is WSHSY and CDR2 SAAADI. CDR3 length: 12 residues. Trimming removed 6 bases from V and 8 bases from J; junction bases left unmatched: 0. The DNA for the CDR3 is TGCGCCAGCAGACAGGGGGATTCACCCCTCCACTTT. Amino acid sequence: CASRQGDSPLHF.

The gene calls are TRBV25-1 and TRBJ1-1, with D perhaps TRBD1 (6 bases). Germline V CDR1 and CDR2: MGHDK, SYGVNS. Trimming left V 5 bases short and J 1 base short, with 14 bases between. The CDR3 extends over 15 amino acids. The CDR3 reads CASSIRGPGNTEAFF. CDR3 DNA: TGTGCCAGCAGTATCAGGGGCCCTGGGAACACTGAAGCTTTCTTT.

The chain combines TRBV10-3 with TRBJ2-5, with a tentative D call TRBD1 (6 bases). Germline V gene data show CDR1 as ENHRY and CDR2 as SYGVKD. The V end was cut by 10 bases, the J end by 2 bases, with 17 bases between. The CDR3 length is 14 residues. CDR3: CATSLQGPQETQYF. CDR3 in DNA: TGTGCCACCTCCCTCCAGGGGCCTCAAGAGACCCAGTACTTC.

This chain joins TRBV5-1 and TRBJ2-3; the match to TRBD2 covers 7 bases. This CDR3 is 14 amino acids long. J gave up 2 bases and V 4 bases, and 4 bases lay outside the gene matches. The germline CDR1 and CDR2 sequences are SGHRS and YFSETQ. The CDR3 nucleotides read TGCGCCAGCAGCGGGGGGGTTAACACAGATACGCAGTATTTT. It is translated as CASSGGVNTDTQYF.

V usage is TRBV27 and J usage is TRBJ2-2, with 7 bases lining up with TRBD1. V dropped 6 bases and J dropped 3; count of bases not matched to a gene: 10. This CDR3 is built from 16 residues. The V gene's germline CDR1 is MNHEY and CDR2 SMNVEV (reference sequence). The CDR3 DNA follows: TGTGCCAGCAGATTTCGCCGGGACAGAGACACCGGGGAGCTGTTTTTT. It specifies CASRFRRDRDTGELFF.

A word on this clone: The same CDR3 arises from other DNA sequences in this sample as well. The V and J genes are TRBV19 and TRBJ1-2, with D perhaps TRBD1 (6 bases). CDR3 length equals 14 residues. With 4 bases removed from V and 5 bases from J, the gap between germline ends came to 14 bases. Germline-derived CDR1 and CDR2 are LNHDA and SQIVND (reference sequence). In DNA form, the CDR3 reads TGTGCCAGTAGTACACAGGGAAGGGTGTATGGCTACACCTTC. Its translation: CASSTQGRVYGYTF. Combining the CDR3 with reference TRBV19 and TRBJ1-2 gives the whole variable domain DGGITQSPKYLFRKEGQNVTLSCEQNLNHDAMYWYRQDPGQGLRLIYYSQIVNDFQKGDIAEGYSVSREKKESFPLTVTSAQKNPTAFYLCASSTQGRVYGYTFGSGTRLTVV.

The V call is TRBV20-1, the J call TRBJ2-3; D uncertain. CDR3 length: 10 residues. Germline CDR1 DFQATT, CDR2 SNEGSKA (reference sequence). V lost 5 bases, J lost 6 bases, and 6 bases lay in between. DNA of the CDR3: TGCAGTGCTGGGGTTGATACGCAGTATTTT. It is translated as CSAGVDTQYF.

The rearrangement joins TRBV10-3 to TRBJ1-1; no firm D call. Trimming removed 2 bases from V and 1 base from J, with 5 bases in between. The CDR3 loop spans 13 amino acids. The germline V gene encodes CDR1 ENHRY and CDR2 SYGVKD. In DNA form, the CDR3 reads TGTGCCATCAGTGAGGGGCCGAACACTGAAGCTTTCTTT. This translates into CAISEGPNTEAFF.

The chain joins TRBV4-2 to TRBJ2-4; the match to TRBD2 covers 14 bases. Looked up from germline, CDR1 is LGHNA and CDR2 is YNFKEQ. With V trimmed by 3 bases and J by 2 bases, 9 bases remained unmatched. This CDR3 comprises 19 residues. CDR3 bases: TGTGCCAGCAGCCAGACCGGGACTAGCGGGGGAAGGACCAAAAACATTCAGTACTTC. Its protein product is CASSQTGTSGGRTKNIQYF.

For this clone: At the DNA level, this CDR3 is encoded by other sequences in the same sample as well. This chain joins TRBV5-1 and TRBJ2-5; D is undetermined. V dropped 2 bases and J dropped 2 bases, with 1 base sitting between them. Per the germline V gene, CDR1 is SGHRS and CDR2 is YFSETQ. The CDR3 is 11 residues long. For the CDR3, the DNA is TGCGCCAGCAGCTTACAAGAGACCCAGTACTTC. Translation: CASSLQETQYF.

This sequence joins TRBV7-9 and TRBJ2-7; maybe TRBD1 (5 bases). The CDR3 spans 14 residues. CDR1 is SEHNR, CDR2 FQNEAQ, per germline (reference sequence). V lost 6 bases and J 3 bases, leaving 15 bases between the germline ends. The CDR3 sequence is CASRKAGQHYEQYF. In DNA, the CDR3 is TGTGCCAGCAGAAAAGCTGGACAACACTACGAGCAGTACTTC.

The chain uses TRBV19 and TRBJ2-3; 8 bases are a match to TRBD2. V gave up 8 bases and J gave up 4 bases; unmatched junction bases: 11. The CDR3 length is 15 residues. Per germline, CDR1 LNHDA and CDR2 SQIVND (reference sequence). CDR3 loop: CASRNSGTPADTQYF. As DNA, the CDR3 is TGTGCCAGTCGAAATAGCGGGACACCCGCAGATACGCAGTATTTT. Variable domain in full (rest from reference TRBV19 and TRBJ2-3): DGGITQSPKYLFRKEGQNVTLSCEQNLNHDAMYWYRQDPGQGLRLIYYSQIVNDFQKGDIAEGYSVSREKKESFPLTVTSAQKNPTAFYLCASRNSGTPADTQYFGPGTRLTVL.

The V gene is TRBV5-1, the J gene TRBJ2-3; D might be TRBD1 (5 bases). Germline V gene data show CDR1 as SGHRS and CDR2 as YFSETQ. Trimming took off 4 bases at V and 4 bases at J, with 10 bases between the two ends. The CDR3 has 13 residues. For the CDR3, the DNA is TGCGCCAGCAGCCTAGACAGATCAGATACGCAGTATTTT. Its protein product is CASSLDRSDTQYF.